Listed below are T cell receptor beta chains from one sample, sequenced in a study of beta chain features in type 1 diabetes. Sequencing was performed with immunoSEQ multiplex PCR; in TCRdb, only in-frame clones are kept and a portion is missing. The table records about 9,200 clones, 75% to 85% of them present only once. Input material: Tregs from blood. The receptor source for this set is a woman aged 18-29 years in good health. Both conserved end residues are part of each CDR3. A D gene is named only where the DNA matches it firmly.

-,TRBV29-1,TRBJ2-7,CSVVAQGGYEQYF
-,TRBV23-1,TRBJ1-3,CANPKEEGNGNTIYF
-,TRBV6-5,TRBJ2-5,CASSYPVETQYF
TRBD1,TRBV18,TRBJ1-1,CASSTGQASTEAFF
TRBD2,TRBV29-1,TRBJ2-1,CSVETSGSGGGEQFF
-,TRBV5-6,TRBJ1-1,CASSFVQVGDTEAFF
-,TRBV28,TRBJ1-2,CASSLKRSGYTF
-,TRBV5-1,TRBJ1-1,CASSLGLGALNTEAFF
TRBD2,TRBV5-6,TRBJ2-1,CASSLPPASGLNEQFF
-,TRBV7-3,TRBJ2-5,CASSPSRVQETQYF
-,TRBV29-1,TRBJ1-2,CSVEAGFYGYTF
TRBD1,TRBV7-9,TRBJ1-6,CASSLSLSGTDNSPLHF
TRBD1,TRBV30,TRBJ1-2,CAWSVRQGEGYTF
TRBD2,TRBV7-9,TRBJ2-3,CASSLAAGGPLLYF
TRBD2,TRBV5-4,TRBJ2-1,CASSGGTSFNEQFF
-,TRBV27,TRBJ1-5,CASSSARPQHF
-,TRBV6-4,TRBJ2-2,CASSDSIGAGELFF
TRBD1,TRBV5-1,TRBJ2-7,CASSLAGTGVEEQYF
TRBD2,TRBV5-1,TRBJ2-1,CASSLGTSGRTIYNEQFF
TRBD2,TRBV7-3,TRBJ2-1,CASSLTSSGLWVF
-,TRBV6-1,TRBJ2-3,CASSTGTIFTDTQYF
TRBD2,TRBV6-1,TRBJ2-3,CASSVTGTSGDTQYF
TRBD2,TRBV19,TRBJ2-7,CASSFQTGSRGRFYEQYF
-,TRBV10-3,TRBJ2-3,CAISESGGAASSTDTQYF
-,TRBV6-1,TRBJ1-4,CASQDPGEKLFF
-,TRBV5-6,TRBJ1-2,CASSSRWGGAIGGYTF
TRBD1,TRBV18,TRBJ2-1,CASSPYLLPDRGHEQFF
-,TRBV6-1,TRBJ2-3,CASTGLLITDTQYF
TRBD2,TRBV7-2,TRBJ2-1,CASSSLAGVYSEQFF
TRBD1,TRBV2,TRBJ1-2,CASTGQGIGYTF
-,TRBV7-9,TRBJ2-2,CASSLSYTGELFF